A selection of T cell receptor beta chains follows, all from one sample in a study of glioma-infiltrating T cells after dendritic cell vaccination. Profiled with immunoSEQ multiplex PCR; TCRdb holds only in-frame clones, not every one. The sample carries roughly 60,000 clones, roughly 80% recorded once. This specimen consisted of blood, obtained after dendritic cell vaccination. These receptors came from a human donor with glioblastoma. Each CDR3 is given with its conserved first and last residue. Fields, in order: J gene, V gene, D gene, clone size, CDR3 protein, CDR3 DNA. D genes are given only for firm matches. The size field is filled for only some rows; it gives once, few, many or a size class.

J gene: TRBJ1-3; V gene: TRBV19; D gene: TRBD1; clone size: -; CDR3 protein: CASTRTGDRNTIYF; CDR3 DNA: TGTGCCAGTACTCGCACAGGGGATAGGAACACCATATATTTT
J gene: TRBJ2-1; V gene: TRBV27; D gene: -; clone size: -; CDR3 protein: CASSAYPSPSTFF; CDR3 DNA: TGTGCCAGCAGTGCCTACCCGTCCCCGAGCACGTTCTTC
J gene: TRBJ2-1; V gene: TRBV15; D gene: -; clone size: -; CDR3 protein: CATSRVLGLEGQFF; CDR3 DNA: TGTGCCACCAGCAGAGTTCTGGGCCTGGAAGGGCAGTTCTTC
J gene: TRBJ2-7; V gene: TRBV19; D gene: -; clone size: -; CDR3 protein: CASSSGEASYEQYF; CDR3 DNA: TGTGCCAGTAGTTCGGGGGAAGCATCCTACGAGCAGTACTTC
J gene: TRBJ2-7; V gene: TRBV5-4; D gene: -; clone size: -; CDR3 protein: CASSFQGGEQYF; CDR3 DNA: TGTGCCAGCAGCTTCCAGGGCGGCGAGCAGTACTTC
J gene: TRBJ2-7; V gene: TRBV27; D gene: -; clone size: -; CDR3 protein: CASSFSGLVYEQYF; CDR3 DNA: TGTGCCAGCAGTTTTTCCGGACTGGTCTACGAGCAGTACTTC
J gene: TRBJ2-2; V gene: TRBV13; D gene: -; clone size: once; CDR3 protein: CATRLGANTGELFF; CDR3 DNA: TGTGCCACTCGTTTAGGGGCGAACACCGGGGAGCTGTTTTTT
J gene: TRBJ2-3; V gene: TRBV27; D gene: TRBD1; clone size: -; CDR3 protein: CASSLSWTGGTDTQYF; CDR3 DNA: TGTGCCAGCAGTTTATCCTGGACAGGGGGCACAGATACGCAGTATTTT
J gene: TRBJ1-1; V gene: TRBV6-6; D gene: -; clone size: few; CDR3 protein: CASSYLDRNTEAFF; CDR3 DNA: TGTGCCAGCAGTTACTTGGACAGGAACACTGAAGCTTTCTTT
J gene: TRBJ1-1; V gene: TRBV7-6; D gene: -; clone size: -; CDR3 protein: CASSSGNQAFF; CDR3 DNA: TGTGCCAGCAGCTCCGGGAATCAAGCTTTCTTT
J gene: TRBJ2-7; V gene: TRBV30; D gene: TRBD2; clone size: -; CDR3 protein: CACCGGGDYEQYF; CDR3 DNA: TGTGCCTGTTGTGGCGGGGGGGACTACGAGCAGTACTTC
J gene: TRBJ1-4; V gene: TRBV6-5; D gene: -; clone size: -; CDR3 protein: CASRGLGTNEKLFF; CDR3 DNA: TGTGCCAGCAGAGGACTTGGGACTAATGAAAAACTGTTTTTT
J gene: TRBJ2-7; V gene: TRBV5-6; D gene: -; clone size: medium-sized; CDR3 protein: CASTLPGSYEQYF; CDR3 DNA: TGTGCCAGCACCCTCCCAGGCTCCTACGAGCAGTACTTC
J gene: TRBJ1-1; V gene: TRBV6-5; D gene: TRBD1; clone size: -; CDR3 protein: CASSSDRDVAFF; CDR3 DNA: TGTGCCAGCAGCTCAGACAGGGATGTAGCTTTCTTT
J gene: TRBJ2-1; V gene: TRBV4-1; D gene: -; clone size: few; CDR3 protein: CASSPGGTRYNEQFF; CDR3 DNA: TGCGCCAGCAGCCCTGGCGGGACGCGATACAATGAGCAGTTCTTC
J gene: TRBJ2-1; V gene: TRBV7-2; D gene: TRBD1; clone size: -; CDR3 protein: CASSLTGGANNEQFF; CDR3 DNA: TGTGCCAGCAGCTTGACAGGGGGCGCCAACAATGAGCAGTTCTTC
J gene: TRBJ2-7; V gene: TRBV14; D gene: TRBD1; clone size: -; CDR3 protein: CASSQGTGGPLEQYF; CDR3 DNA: TGTGCCAGCAGCCAAGGGACAGGGGGTCCGTTGGAGCAGTACTTC
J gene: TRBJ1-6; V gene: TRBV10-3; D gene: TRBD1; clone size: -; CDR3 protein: CAIRGTVYGYNSPLHF; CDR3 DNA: TGTGCCATCAGGGGGACAGTATATGGGTATAATTCACCCCTCCACTTT
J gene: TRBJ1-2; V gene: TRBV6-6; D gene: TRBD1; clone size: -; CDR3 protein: CASSERTGGDYGYTF; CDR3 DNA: TGTGCCAGCAGCGAAAGGACAGGGGGCGACTATGGCTACACCTTC
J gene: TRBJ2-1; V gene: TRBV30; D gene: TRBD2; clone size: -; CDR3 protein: CAWSPPSGGASSYNEQFF; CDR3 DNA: TGTGCCTGGAGCCCACCGAGCGGGGGGGCTAGCTCCTACAATGAGCAGTTCTTC
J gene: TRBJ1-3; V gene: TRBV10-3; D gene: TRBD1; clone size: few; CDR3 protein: CANGQGVLDTIYF; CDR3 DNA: TGTGCCAACGGACAGGGGGTCCTTGACACCATATATTTT
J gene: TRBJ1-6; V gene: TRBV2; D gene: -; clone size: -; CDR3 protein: CASSGQRSLNSPLHF; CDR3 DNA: TGTGCCAGCAGTGGACAGAGGTCACTTAATTCACCCCTCCACTTT
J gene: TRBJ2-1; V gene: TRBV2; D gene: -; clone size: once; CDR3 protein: CASSERHEQFF; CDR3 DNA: TGTGCCAGCAGTGAGAGGCATGAGCAGTTCTTC
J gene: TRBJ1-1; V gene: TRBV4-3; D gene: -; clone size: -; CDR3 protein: CASSPQQGEAFF; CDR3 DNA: TGCGCCAGCAGCCCCCAACAGGGTGAAGCTTTCTTT
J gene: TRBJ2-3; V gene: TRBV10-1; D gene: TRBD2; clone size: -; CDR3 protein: CASSETSGGSADTQYF; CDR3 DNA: TGCGCCAGCAGTGAGACTAGCGGGGGGTCTGCAGATACGCAGTATTTT
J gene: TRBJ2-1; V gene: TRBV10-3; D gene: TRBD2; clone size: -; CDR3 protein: CAISAGTSGNEQFF; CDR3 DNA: TGTGCCATCAGTGCCGGGACTAGCGGGAATGAGCAGTTCTTC
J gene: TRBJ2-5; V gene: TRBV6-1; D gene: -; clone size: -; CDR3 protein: CASSELGLETQYF; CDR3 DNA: TGTGCCAGCAGTGAGCTGGGGCTGGAGACCCAGTACTTC
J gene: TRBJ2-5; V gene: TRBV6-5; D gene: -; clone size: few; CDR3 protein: CASSREGRRQETQYF; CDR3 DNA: TGTGCCAGCAGCCGCGAGGGGAGGAGGCAAGAGACCCAGTACTTC
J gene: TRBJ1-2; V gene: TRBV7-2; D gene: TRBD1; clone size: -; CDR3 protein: CASSLRTGFGYTF; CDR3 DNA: TGTGCCAGCAGCCTAAGGACAGGGTTTGGCTACACCTTC
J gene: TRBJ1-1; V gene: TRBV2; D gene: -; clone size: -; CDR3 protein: CASTGGGYMNTEAFF; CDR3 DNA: TGTGCCAGCACGGGGGGAGGATACATGAACACTGAAGCTTTCTTT
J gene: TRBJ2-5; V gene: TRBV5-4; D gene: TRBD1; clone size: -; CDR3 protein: CASSFRDRVETQYF; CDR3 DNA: TGTGCCAGCAGCTTCCGGGACAGGGTGGAGACCCAGTACTTC
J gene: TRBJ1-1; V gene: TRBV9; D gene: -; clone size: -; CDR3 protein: CASSPSPTLITNTEAFF; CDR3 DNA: TGTGCCAGCAGCCCATCGCCAACTCTCATCACGAACACTGAAGCTTTCTTT
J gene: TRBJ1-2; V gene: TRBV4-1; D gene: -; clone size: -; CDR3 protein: CASTEGENFFYGYTF; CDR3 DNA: TGCGCCAGCACCGAGGGGGAGAACTTTTTCTATGGCTACACCTTC
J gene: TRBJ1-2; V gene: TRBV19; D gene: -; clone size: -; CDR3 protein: CASSTPGGSRYGYTF; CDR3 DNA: TGTGCCAGTAGTACCCCGGGAGGGAGTCGGTATGGCTACACCTTC
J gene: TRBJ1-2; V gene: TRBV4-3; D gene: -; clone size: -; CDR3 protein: CASSRGAVGTNYGYTF; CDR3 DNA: TGCGCCAGCAGCCGAGGCGCAGTAGGGACAAATTATGGCTACACCTTC
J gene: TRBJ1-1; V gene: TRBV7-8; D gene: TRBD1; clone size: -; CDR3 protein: CASSPRGLNTEAFF; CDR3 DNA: TGTGCCAGCAGCCCTAGGGGGCTGAACACTGAAGCTTTCTTT
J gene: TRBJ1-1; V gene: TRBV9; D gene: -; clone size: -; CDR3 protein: CASSATTGNTEAFF; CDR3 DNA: TGTGCCAGCAGCGCCACTACAGGGAACACTGAAGCTTTCTTT
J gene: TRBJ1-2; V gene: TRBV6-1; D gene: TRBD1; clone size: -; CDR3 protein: CASSVPGQGRYGYTF; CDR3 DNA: TGTGCCAGCAGTGTCCCGGGACAGGGAAGGTATGGCTACACCTTC
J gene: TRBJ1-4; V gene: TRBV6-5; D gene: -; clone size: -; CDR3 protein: CASSPGWATNEKLFF; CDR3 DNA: TGTGCCAGCAGTCCCGGGTGGGCAACTAATGAAAAACTGTTTTTT
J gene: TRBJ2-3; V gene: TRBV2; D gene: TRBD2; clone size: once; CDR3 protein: CASGSGASTDTQYF; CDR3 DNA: TGTGCCAGCGGAAGCGGGGCTAGCACAGATACGCAGTATTTT
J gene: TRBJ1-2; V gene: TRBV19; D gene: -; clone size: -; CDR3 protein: CASSIREGGYTF; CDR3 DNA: TGTGCCAGTAGTATAAGGGAGGGTGGCTACACCTTC
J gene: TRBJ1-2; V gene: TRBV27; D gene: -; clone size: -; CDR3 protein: CASSLVREGYGYTF; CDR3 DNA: TGTGCCAGCAGTTTAGTCAGGGAGGGCTATGGCTACACCTTC
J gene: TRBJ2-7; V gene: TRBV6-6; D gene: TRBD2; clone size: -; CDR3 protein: CASSTGGSYEQYF; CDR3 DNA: TGTGCCAGCAGCACGGGGGGCTCCTACGAGCAGTACTTC
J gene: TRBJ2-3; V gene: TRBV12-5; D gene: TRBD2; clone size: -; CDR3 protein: CASGPPRTSGGAYSTDTQYF; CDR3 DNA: TGTGCTAGTGGTCCGCCCCGGACTAGCGGGGGGGCGTATAGCACAGATACGCAGTATTTT
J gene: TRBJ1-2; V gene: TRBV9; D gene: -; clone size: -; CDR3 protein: CASRQVAGYTF; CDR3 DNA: TGTGCCAGCAGGCAGGTTGCTGGCTACACCTTC